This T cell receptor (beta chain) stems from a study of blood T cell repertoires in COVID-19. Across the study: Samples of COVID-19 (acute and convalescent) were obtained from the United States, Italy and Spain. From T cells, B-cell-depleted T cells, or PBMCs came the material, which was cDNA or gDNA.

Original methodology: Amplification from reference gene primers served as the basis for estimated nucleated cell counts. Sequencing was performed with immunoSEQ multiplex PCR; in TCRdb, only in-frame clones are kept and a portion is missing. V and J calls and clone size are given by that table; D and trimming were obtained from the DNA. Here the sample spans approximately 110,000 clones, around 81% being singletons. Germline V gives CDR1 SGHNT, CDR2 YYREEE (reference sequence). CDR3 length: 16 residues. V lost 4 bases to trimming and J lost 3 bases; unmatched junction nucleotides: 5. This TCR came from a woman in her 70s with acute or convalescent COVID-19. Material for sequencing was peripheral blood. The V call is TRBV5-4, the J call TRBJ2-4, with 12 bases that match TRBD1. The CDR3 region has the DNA TGTGCCAGCAGCCCCGGGACAGGGGGCGGCAAAAACATTCAGTACTTC. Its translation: CASSPGTGGGKNIQYF.